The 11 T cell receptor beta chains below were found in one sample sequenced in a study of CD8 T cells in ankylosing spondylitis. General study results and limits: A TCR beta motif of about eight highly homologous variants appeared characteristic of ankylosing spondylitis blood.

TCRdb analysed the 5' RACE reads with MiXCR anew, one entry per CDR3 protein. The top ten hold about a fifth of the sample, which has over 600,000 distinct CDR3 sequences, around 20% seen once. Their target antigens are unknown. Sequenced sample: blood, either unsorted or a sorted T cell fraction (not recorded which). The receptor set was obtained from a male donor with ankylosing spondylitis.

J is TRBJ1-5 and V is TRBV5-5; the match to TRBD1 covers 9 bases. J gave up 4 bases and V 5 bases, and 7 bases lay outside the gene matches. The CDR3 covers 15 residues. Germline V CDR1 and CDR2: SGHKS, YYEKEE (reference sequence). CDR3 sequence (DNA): TGTGCCAGCAGGCCAACGGGACAGGGAAATCAGCCCCAGCATTTT. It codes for CASRPTGQGNQPQHF.

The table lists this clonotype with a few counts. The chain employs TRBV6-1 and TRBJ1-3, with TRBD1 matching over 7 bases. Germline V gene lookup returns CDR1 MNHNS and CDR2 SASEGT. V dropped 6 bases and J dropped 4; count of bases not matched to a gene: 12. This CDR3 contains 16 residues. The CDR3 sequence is CASSQKWDSWGNTIYF. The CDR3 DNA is TGTGCCAGCAGCCAGAAATGGGACAGTTGGGGAAACACCATATATTTT.

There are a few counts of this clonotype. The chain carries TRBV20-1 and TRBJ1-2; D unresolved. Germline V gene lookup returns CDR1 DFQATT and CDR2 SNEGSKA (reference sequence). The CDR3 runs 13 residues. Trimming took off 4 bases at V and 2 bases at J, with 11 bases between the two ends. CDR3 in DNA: TGCAGTGCTACTAAGGACGGAAACTATGGCTACACCTTC. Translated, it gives CSATKDGNYGYTF.

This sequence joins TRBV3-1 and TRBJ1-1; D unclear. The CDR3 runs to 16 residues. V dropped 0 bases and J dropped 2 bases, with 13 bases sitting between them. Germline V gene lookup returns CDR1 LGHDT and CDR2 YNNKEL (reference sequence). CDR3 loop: CASSQDPFGRNTEAFF. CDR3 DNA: TGTGCCAGCAGCCAAGATCCGTTCGGCAGAAACACTGAAGCTTTCTTT.

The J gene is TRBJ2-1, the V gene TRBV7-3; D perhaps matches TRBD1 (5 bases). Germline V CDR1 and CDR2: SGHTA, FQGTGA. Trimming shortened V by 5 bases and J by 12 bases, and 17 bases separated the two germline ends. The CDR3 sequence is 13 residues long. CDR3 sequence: CASSPEVGQGQFF. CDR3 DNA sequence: TGTGCCAGCAGCCCCGAAGTAGGTCAGGGGCAGTTCTTC.

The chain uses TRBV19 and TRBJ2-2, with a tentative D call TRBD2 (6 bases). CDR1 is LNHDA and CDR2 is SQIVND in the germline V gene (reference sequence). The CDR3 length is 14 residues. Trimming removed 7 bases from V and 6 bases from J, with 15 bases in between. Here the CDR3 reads CASNRDWDAGELFF. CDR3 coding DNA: TGTGCCAGTAACCGGGACTGGGACGCCGGGGAGCTGTTTTTT.

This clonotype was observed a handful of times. CDR3 bases: TGTGCCAGCGCAGACGGACTAGCGGGCCCCTACGAGCAGTACTTC. Translation: CASADGLAGPYEQYF. The rearrangement joins TRBV6-2 or TRBV6-3 to TRBJ2-7; 11 nucleotides match TRBD2. Germline V lookup: CDR1 MNHEY, CDR2 SVGEGT. The CDR3 has 15 amino acids. Germline trimming cut 8 bases from V and 2 bases from J; bases unmatched to any gene: 8.

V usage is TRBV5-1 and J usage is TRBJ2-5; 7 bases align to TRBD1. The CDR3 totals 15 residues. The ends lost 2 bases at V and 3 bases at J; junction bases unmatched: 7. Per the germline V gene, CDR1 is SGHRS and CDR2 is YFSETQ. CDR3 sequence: CASSFRTGNEETQYF. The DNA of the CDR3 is TGCGCCAGCAGCTTTAGGACAGGCAATGAAGAGACCCAGTACTTC.

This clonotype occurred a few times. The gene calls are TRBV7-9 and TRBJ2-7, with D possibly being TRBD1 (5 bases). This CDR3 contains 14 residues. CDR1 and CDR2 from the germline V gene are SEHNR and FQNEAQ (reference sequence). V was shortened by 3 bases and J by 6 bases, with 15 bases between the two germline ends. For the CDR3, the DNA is TGTGCCAGCAGCTTTTTTAGCCAGGGTGGCGAGCAGTACTTC. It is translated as CASSFFSQGGEQYF.

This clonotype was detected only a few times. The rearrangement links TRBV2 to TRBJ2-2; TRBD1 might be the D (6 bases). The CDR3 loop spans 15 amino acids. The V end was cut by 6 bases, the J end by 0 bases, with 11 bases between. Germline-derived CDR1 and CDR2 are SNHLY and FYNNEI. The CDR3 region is CASSAGVANTGELFF. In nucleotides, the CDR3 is TGTGCCAGCAGCGCAGGGGTTGCGAACACCGGGGAGCTGTTTTTT.

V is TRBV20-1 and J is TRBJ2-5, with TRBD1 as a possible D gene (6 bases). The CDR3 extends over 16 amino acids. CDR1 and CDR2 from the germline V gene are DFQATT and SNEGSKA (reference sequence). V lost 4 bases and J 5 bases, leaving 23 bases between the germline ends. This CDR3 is CSATKPGATAPETQYF. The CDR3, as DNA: TGCAGTGCTACGAAGCCAGGGGCCACGGCCCCGGAGACCCAGTACTTC.